The next 24 T cell receptor beta chains were all read from a single sample in a study of blood T cell repertoires in COVID-19 (dated by TCRdb to the early 2020s). The library was built by means of the immunoSEQ multiplex PCR assay. TCRdb stores this immuneACCESS table with in-frame sequences only. Part of the clones is absent; in the studies checked, under half of the shortfall reflects unresolved V genes, and no reason is known for the rest. Counted in this sample were about 150,000 clones; about 85% of them appeared once. The ten largest account for roughly 3% of the sample. Sequenced material: peripheral blood. These receptors all stem from a woman between 35 and 50 years old with active or convalescent COVID-19.

The chain combines TRBV11-2 with TRBJ1-3, with D maybe TRBD1 (6 bases). V was clipped by 0 bases and J by 0 bases, with 18 bases between them. From germline, CDR1 is SGHAT and CDR2 FQNNGV. The CDR3 sequence is 19 residues long. This CDR3 reads CASSLDRLQGSSSGNTIYF. CDR3 DNA sequence: TGTGCCAGCAGCTTAGACCGATTGCAGGGGTCGAGCTCTGGAAACACCATATATTTT.

V is TRBV2 and J is TRBJ1-5; TRBD1 aligns across 8 bases. Trimming at V came to 4 bases and at J to 1 base, leaving 6 bases not matched to a gene. Germline CDR1 SNHLY, CDR2 FYNNEI. This CDR3 has 16 amino acids. Here the CDR3 DNA reads TGTGCCAGCAGTGCATCGACAGGGGCGAGCAATCAGCCCCAGCATTTT. This translates into CASSASTGASNQPQHF. The full variable domain, rest sourced from reference TRBV2 and TRBJ1-5, is EPEVTQTPSHQVTQMGQEVILRCVPISNHLYFYWYRQILGQKVEFLVSFYNNEISEKSEIFDDQFSVERPDGSNFTLKIRSTKLEDSAMYFCASSASTGASNQPQHFGDGTRLSIL.

The chain couples TRBV5-1 to TRBJ1-1, with 8 positions matching TRBD1. CDR1 and CDR2 (germline): SGHRS, YFSETQ. With V trimmed by 4 bases and J by 3 bases, 5 bases remained unmatched. This CDR3 is built from 14 residues. For the CDR3, the DNA is TGCGCCAGCAGCCGCAGGGGGCCGGACACTGAAGCTTTCTTT. The encoded protein is CASSRRGPDTEAFF.

The chain links TRBV7-2 to TRBJ2-3, with 9 bases aligning to TRBD2. This CDR3 contains 15 residues. The J segment lost 6 bases and the V segment lost 6 bases, leaving 10 bases of the junction unmatched. Germline V gives CDR1 SGHTA, CDR2 FQGNSA. The CDR3 here is CASRGYSGSRDTQYF. CDR3 nucleotides: TGTGCCAGCAGGGGGTATAGCGGGAGTAGGGATACGCAGTATTTT.

The genes are TRBV27 and TRBJ2-7; 8 bases map to TRBD2. The CDR3 spans 15 residues. V lost 1 base to trimming and J lost 3 bases; unmatched junction nucleotides: 5. Germline CDR1 is MNHEY and CDR2 is SMNVEV (reference sequence). The CDR3: CASSLLREDIYEQYF. DNA of the CDR3: TGTGCCAGCAGTTTATTGCGGGAGGATATCTACGAGCAGTACTTC.

The chain employs TRBV3-1 (or the pseudogene TRBV3-2) and TRBJ1-2, with 9 positions matching TRBD1. The CDR3 extends over 15 amino acids. Germline V gives CDR1 LGHDT, CDR2 YNNKEL (reference sequence). J was trimmed by 4 bases and V by 1 base; bases with no gene match: 4. CDR3 in DNA: TGTGCCAGCAGCCAAGGTTTGACAGGGGGCTATGGCTACACCTTC. Residues: CASSQGLTGGYGYTF.

This chain connects TRBV24-1 to TRBJ1-4; 7 nucleotides line up with TRBD1. V shed 4 bases, J shed 2 bases, and the junction held 3 bases outside the gene matches. CDR3 length: 15 amino acids. Germline V gene data show CDR1 as KGHDR and CDR2 as SFDVKD. The CDR3 protein is CATSDPGQTNEKLFF. The CDR3 DNA sequence: TGTGCCACCAGTGACCCGGGACAGACTAATGAAAAACTGTTTTTT.

Only a few counts were recorded for this clone. This chain uses TRBV6-2 or TRBV6-3 with TRBJ1-2, with D possibly TRBD1 on 5 matching bases. CDR3 length: 12 amino acids. Looked up from germline, CDR1 is MNHEY and CDR2 is SVGEGT. The V gene lost 6 bases and the J gene lost 3 bases, with 8 bases spanning the gap. CDR3 loop: CASSLRDYGYTF. The CDR3 DNA sequence: TGTGCCAGCAGCCTCAGGGACTATGGCTACACCTTC.

The chain is built from TRBV3-1 (or the pseudogene TRBV3-2) and TRBJ2-7; 13 bases are a match to TRBD2. The V segment lost 4 bases and the J segment 3 bases; nucleotides outside the gene matches: 6. The CDR3 runs to 16 residues. CDR1 LGHDT and CDR2 YNNKEL come from the germline V gene (reference sequence). In nucleotides, the CDR3 is TGTGCCAGCAGCCCGACTGGACTAGCGGGGGACTACGAGCAGTACTTC. This sequence encodes CASSPTGLAGDYEQYF.

The chain recombines TRBV18 with TRBJ1-5, with D unclear. CDR1 is KGHSH, CDR2 LQKENI, per germline. Trimming took off 1 base at V and 1 base at J, with 8 bases between the two ends. The CDR3 is 15 amino acids. The CDR3 sequence: CASSPLGASNQPQHF. The CDR3 DNA reads as TGTGCCAGCTCACCACTCGGTGCGAGCAATCAGCCCCAGCATTTT.

V and J are TRBV27 and TRBJ1-6; a possible D gene is TRBD1 (6 bases). With 2 bases removed from V and 9 bases from J, the gap between germline ends came to 11 bases. Germline V lookup: CDR1 MNHEY, CDR2 SMNVEV (reference sequence). This CDR3 is built from 14 residues. The CDR3 spells CASSLKGTSSPLHF. CDR3 coding DNA: TGTGCCAGCAGTTTAAAGGGGACAAGTTCACCCCTCCACTTT.

The rearrangement links TRBV6-1 to TRBJ2-7; no clear D. This CDR3 is 11 amino acids long. Germline values: CDR1 MNHNS, CDR2 SASEGT. Trimming pared 3 bases from V and 6 bases from J, leaving 6 bases between. CDR3 DNA sequence: TGTGCCAGCAGTGATCTGAGCGAGCAGTACTTC. It encodes CASSDLSEQYF.

The chain links TRBV19 to TRBJ1-2; the match to TRBD1 covers 7 bases. This CDR3 contains 17 residues. Per the germline V gene, CDR1 is LNHDA and CDR2 is SQIVND (reference sequence). The V gene end was trimmed by 11 bases and the J gene end by 1 base; junction bases not matched to a gene: 19. In DNA, the CDR3 is TGTGCCCAAACTGACAGGGATCTTGGCTATCATAACTATGGCTACACCTTC. Translating it yields CAQTDRDLGYHNYGYTF.

The rearrangement joins TRBV10-3 to TRBJ1-5; 7 nucleotides agree with TRBD1. CDR1 and CDR2 (germline): ENHRY, SYGVKD. CDR3 length: 14 residues. V lost 8 bases to trimming and J lost 0 bases; unmatched junction nucleotides: 4. The CDR3 nucleotides read TGTGCCATCGCAAGGACAGGTAGCAATCAGCCCCAGCATTTT. Encoded protein: CAIARTGSNQPQHF.

The chain uses TRBV10-2 and TRBJ1-4, with 7 bases identical to TRBD1. Germline CDR1 WSHSY, CDR2 SAAADI. The CDR3 sequence is 15 residues long. The J segment lost 4 bases and the V segment lost 4 bases, leaving 6 bases of the junction unmatched. The DNA of the CDR3 is TGCGCCAGCAGTGGGTTTACAGGGGATAATGAAAAACTGTTTTTT. Translating gives CASSGFTGDNEKLFF.

The chain has TRBV2 and TRBJ1-2; D gene ambiguous. Trimming removed 4 bases at V and 7 bases at J, with 13 bases between. CDR1 is SNHLY, CDR2 FYNNEI, per germline. The CDR3 contains 13 residues. The CDR3 bases are TGTGCCAGCAGTGCACCCCCCGGGAGTGGCTACACCTTC. Translation gives CASSAPPGSGYTF.

The rearrangement uses TRBV18 and TRBJ1-1; D remains unclear. The CDR3 extends over 14 amino acids. In germline, CDR1 is KGHSH, CDR2 LQKENI. V was pared by 5 bases and J by 5 bases, with 15 bases between. CDR3 in DNA: TGTGCCAGCTCAAATAGGCCCGAGGGTACTGAAGCTTTCTTT. Its protein product is CASSNRPEGTEAFF.

The sample holds one count of this clone. This chain links TRBV7-6 with TRBJ2-1; a possible D gene is TRBD2 (5 bases). The V gene's germline CDR1 is SGHVS and CDR2 FNYEAQ. V lost 4 bases and J 2 bases, leaving 15 bases between the germline ends. The CDR3 contains 16 residues. The CDR3, as DNA: TGTGCCAGCAGCTCCCTATCGGGGAAAGCCTACAATGAGCAGTTCTTC. Residues: CASSSLSGKAYNEQFF.

The chain carries TRBV6-4 and TRBJ1-2; no clear D. The CDR3 runs to 13 residues. Per the germline V gene, CDR1 is MRHNA and CDR2 is SNTAGT. With 0 bases removed from V and 5 bases from J, the gap between germline ends came to 7 bases. CDR3 in amino acids: CASSDSEDYGYTF. In nucleotides, the CDR3 is TGTGCCAGCAGTGACTCAGAGGATTATGGCTACACCTTC.

This sequence joins TRBV7-2 and TRBJ1-2; 10 bases line up with TRBD1. Germline values: CDR1 SGHTA, CDR2 FQGNSA. V lost 5 bases and J lost 5; bases outside the gene matches: 8. The CDR3 extends over 15 amino acids. CDR3 residues: CASSPRMGQGYGYTF. DNA of the CDR3: TGTGCCAGCAGCCCGCGAATGGGACAGGGGTATGGCTACACCTTC.

This clone was detected a few times. Other nucleotide sequences in the sample specify the same CDR3. The chain has TRBV18 and TRBJ1-4; D might be TRBD1 (5 bases). V gave up 2 bases and J gave up 4 bases, with 8 bases separating them. The germline V gene has CDR1 KGHSH and CDR2 LQKENI. The CDR3 extends over 14 amino acids. The CDR3 DNA reads as TGTGCCAGCTCACCAGGGCAGGGTAATGAAAAACTGTTTTTT. Residues: CASSPGQGNEKLFF. The full variable domain, in which reference TRBV18 and TRBJ1-4 provide the parts outside the CDR3, is NAGVMQNPRHLVRRRGQEARLRCSPMKGHSHVYWYRQLPEEGLKFMVYLQKENIIDESGMPKERFSAEFPKEGPSILRIQQVVRGDSAAYFCASSPGQGNEKLFFGSGTQLSVL.

This sequence joins TRBV6-2 or TRBV6-3 and TRBJ1-3; 7 nucleotides agree with TRBD1. With V trimmed by 5 bases and J by 0 bases, 7 bases remained unmatched. Germline lookup yields CDR1 MNHEY and CDR2 SVGEGT. The CDR3 has 16 residues. CDR3 DNA sequence: TGTGCCAGCAGTCGAAGGGACAGCTCCTCTGGAAACACCATATATTTT. It translates to CASSRRDSSSGNTIYF.

The rearrangement uses TRBV7-5 and TRBJ1-4. TRBV7-5 is tagged as a pseudogene. This CDR3 spans 21 amino acids. For the CDR3, the DNA is TGTGCCAGAAGCTTAGCATCGTGGGGAGAGGGCCGAGTTGCAACTAATGAAAAACTGTTTTTT. This codes for CARSLASWGEGRVATNEKLFF.

The genes are TRBV25-1 and TRBJ1-4; no reliable D call. This CDR3 comprises 16 residues. The germline CDR1 and CDR2 sequences are MGHDK and SYGVNS. V shed 2 bases and J shed 5 bases, with 15 bases lying between them. CDR3 sequence (DNA): TGTGCCAGCAGTGAAGGCTTGAAGGCGGGGAATGAAAAACTGTTTTTT. Protein product: CASSEGLKAGNEKLFF.